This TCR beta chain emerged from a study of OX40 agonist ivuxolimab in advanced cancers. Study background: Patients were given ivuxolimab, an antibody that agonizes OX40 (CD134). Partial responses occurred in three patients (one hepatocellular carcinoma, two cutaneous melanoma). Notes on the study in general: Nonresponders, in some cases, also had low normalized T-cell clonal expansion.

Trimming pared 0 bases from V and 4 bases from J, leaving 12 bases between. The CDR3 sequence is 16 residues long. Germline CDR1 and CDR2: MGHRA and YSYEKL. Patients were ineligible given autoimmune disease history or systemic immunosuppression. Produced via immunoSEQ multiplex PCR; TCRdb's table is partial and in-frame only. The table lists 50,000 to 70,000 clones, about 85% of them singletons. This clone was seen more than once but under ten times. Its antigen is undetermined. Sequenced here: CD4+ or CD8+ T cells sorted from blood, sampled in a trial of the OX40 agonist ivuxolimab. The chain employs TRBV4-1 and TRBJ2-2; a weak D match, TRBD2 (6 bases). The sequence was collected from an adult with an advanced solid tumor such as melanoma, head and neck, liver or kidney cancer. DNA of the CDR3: TGCGCCAGCAGCCAAGAACCGGGACTTCTCACCGGGGAGCTGTTTTTT. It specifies CASSQEPGLLTGELFF.